These 29 T cell receptor beta chains originate from one sample sequenced in a study of blood T cell repertoires in COVID-19. Clones were read by immunoSEQ multiplex PCR, and TCRdb kept only the in-frame ones, dropping some. This sample has more than 100,000 clones, with about 86% found just once. Sequencing was performed on peripheral blood. Receptors were obtained from a woman between 50 and 59 years old with acute or convalescent COVID-19.

The chain couples TRBV11-2 to TRBJ2-4; TRBD2 matches 7 bases. Looked up from germline, CDR1 is SGHAT and CDR2 is FQNNGV. The V gene end was trimmed by 2 bases and the J gene end by 8 bases; junction bases not matched to a gene: 9. The CDR3 covers 15 residues. CDR3 nucleotide sequence: TGTGCCAGCAGCTTAAGTCCATCGGGGAGGGACATTCAGTACTTC. Translation gives CASSLSPSGRDIQYF.

This clone showed up just a few times. This sequence joins TRBV5-1 and TRBJ2-7, with 7 bases aligning to TRBD1. This CDR3 has 14 amino acids. Germline V lookup: CDR1 SGHRS, CDR2 YFSETQ. V gave up 0 bases and J gave up 1 base; unmatched junction bases: 1. The CDR3 DNA follows: TGCGCCAGCAGCTTGGGGGACAGATCCTACGAGCAGTACTTC. Translation gives CASSLGDRSYEQYF.

This clone was counted a single time. V and J are TRBV7-9 and TRBJ1-6; the D gene is possibly TRBD1 (5 bases). CDR1 is SEHNR and CDR2 is FQNEAQ in the germline V gene (reference sequence). The CDR3 has 16 amino acids. With 5 bases removed from V and 5 bases from J, the gap between germline ends came to 16 bases. This CDR3 is CASSDIRGENNSPLHF. Here the CDR3 DNA reads TGTGCCAGCAGCGACATTCGGGGGGAGAATAATTCACCCCTCCACTTT.

The chain is built from TRBV7-4 and TRBJ1-2, with a weak D call TRBD1 (5 bases). Between the trimmed V and J ends, which lost 7 bases and 8 bases, there was a span of 23 bases. Looked up from germline, CDR1 is SGHVT and CDR2 is SQSDAQ. The length of the CDR3 is 15 residues. The CDR3 sequence: CASTPRANHSSGYTF. The CDR3 nucleotides read TGTGCCAGCACCCCCAGGGCAAACCATTCCAGCGGCTACACCTTC.

V gene TRBV5-1 combines with J gene TRBJ2-7; D uncertain. V lost 4 bases, J lost 3 bases, and 17 bases lay in between. CDR3 length: 15 amino acids. Germline CDR1 reads SGHRS; CDR2 reads YFSETQ. Here the CDR3 DNA reads TGCGCCAGCAGCCCGGAAGGCTTGAGGTTCTACGAGCAGTACTTC. Amino acids: CASSPEGLRFYEQYF.

The chain combines TRBV6-4 with TRBJ2-7; TRBD1 aligns across 7 bases. The CDR3 covers 15 residues. V shed 4 bases and J 3 bases; nucleotides not matched to a gene: 9. Germline V gene data show CDR1 as MRHNA and CDR2 as SNTAGT. The DNA for the CDR3 is TGTGCCAGCAGTGCGGAAGCAGGGGGTGTCTACGAGCAGTACTTC. Its translation is CASSAEAGGVYEQYF.

This rearrangement joins TRBV10-3 to TRBJ1-5; D might be TRBD1 (6 bases). The CDR3 consists of 13 residues. The V gene's germline CDR1 is ENHRY and CDR2 SYGVKD. Trimming left V 11 bases short and J 1 base short, with 12 bases between. CDR3 protein: CAAGTRSNQPQHF. For the CDR3, the DNA is TGTGCCGCCGGGACACGGAGCAATCAGCCCCAGCATTTT.

V usage is TRBV6-4 and J usage is TRBJ2-7; no clear D gene. The CDR3 is made up of 11 amino acids. Germline V gives CDR1 MRHNA, CDR2 SNTAGT. V was shortened by 4 bases and J by 7 bases, with 8 bases between the two germline ends. CDR3 residues: CASSGGGEQYF. The CDR3 bases are TGTGCCAGCAGTGGAGGTGGGGAGCAGTACTTC.

The chain is built from TRBV28 and TRBJ1-3, with D tentatively TRBD1 (5 bases). Germline CDR1 reads MDHEN; CDR2 reads SYDVKM. The germline V and J ends were trimmed by 4 bases and 4 bases, with 11 bases remaining between them. The CDR3 covers 14 residues. The DNA for the CDR3 is TGTGCCAGCAGTTCATACGGGGGAGGAAACACCATATATTTT. As protein: CASSSYGGGNTIYF.

This clone was recorded many times. This chain joins TRBV9 and TRBJ1-3; 7 nucleotides agree with TRBD1. From germline, CDR1 is SGDLS and CDR2 YYNGEE. Losses at the gene ends were 0 bases for V and 4 bases for J; bases not matched to a gene: 7. The CDR3 extends over 16 amino acids. The CDR3: CASSVDQGELGNTIYF. CDR3 DNA: TGTGCCAGCAGCGTAGATCAGGGGGAGTTAGGAAACACCATATATTTT. Complete variable domain (other parts from reference TRBV9 and TRBJ1-3): DSGVTQTPKHLITATGQRVTLRCSPRSGDLSVYWYQQSLDQGLQFLIQYYNGEERAKGNILERFSAQQFPDLHSELNLSSLELGDSALYFCASSVDQGELGNTIYFGEGSWLTVV.

The chain combines TRBV4-1 with TRBJ1-5; D unclear. The germline CDR1 and CDR2 sequences are MGHRA and YSYEKL. The ends were cut back, 0 bases at V and 4 bases at J, with 4 bases in the middle. CDR3 length: 13 residues. CDR3 amino acids: CASSQEENQPQHF. CDR3 DNA: TGCGCCAGCAGCCAAGAGGAGAATCAGCCCCAGCATTTT.

The chain joins TRBV7-9 to TRBJ1-6; 9 positions agree with TRBD1. With 5 bases clipped from V and 11 bases from J, the junction kept 7 bases outside the gene matches. CDR3 length: 14 amino acids. Germline V gene lookup returns CDR1 SEHNR and CDR2 FQNEAQ (reference sequence). CDR3 nucleotides: TGTGCCAGCAGCCCCGGACAGGGGACGGCACCCCTCCACTTT. Residues: CASSPGQGTAPLHF. Looking up the rest from reference TRBV7-9 and TRBJ1-6 gives the full variable domain: DTGVSQNPRHKITKRGQNVTFRCDPISEHNRLYWYRQTLGQGPEFLTYFQNEAQLEKSRLLSDRFSAERPKGSFSTLEIQRTEQGDSAMYLCASSPGQGTAPLHFGNGTRLTVT.

V is TRBV7-2 and J is TRBJ1-6, with 7 bases matching TRBD1. The germline V gene has CDR1 SGHTA and CDR2 FQGNSA. The trim removed 2 bases at V and 7 bases at J, leaving 5 bases unmatched. The CDR3 extends over 15 amino acids. The CDR3 DNA follows: TGTGCCAGCAGCTTAAGGGGACAGAGAAATTCACCCCTCCACTTT. This translates into CASSLRGQRNSPLHF.

This clone was observed a handful of times. This sequence joins TRBV25-1 and TRBJ1-1; tentatively, D is TRBD1 (6 bases). Germline assignment: CDR1 MGHDK and CDR2 SYGVNS. CDR3 length equals 14 residues. V shed 4 bases and J shed 0 bases, with 9 bases lying between them. CDR3 sequence (DNA): TGTGCCAGCAGTGGTCAGGGGATGAACACTGAAGCTTTCTTT. Its translation: CASSGQGMNTEAFF. The full variable domain, its missing parts supplied by reference TRBV25-1 and TRBJ1-1, is EADIYQTPRYLVIGTGKKITLECSQTMGHDKMYWYQQDPGMELHLIHYSYGVNSTEKGDLSSESTVSRIRTEHFPLTLESARPSHTSQYLCASSGQGMNTEAFFGQGTRLTVV.

The V call is TRBV6-6, the J call TRBJ1-5; D is perhaps TRBD1 (5 bases). The CDR3 is 16 amino acids. CDR1 MNHNY and CDR2 SVGAGI come from the germline V gene (reference sequence). V was trimmed by 0 bases and J by 0 bases, leaving 9 bases between them. In DNA, the CDR3 is TGTGCCAGCAGTTACTCGGGAGGGGCTAGCAATCAGCCCCAGCATTTT. Amino acid sequence: CASSYSGGASNQPQHF.

V and J are TRBV2 and TRBJ1-2; the D gene is possibly TRBD1 (6 bases). Between the trimmed V and J ends, which lost 4 bases and 4 bases, there was a span of 13 bases. The CDR3 consists of 14 residues. The germline gives CDR1 SNHLY, CDR2 FYNNEI. CDR3 nucleotides: TGTGCCAGCAGTGGTTCGGGGGGCGGCTATGGCTACACCTTC. This gives the protein CASSGSGGGYGYTF.

The chain is built from TRBV4-1 and TRBJ1-3; 9 bases agree with TRBD1. CDR1 MGHRA and CDR2 YSYEKL come from the germline V gene. V lost 4 bases and J lost 8; bases outside the gene matches: 12. This CDR3 has 16 amino acids. The CDR3 DNA reads TGCGCCAGCAGCCCTGGACAGGGGCGATCCTCGGACACCATATATTTT. Its protein product is CASSPGQGRSSDTIYF.

The rearrangement joins TRBV2 to TRBJ1-5; 8 bases are a match to TRBD1. Germline V gene data show CDR1 as SNHLY and CDR2 as FYNNEI. The CDR3 runs to 14 residues. J lost 5 bases, V lost 6 bases, and 6 bases had no gene match. CDR3 protein: CASSRGQGHQPQHF. The CDR3 DNA reads TGTGCCAGCAGCCGCGGACAGGGACATCAGCCCCAGCATTTT.

The rearrangement uses TRBV7-7 and TRBJ2-2; no reliable D call. This CDR3 is built from 13 residues. Germline V lookup: CDR1 SSHAT, CDR2 FNYEAQ (reference sequence). V gave up 4 bases and J gave up 4 bases, with 7 bases separating them. CDR3 amino acids: CASSWASTGELFF. The CDR3 DNA is TGTGCCAGCAGCTGGGCCAGCACCGGGGAGCTGTTTTTT.

This clone was counted only a few times. The genes are TRBV4-1 and TRBJ1-4, with a tentative D call TRBD1 (6 bases). V lost 5 bases to trimming and J lost 5 bases, with 15 bases between them. The CDR3 runs 15 residues. The germline V gene encodes CDR1 MGHRA and CDR2 YSYEKL. Here the CDR3 reads CASSGLGTGNEKLFF. CDR3 nucleotides: TGCGCCAGCAGCGGACTTGGAACAGGGAATGAAAAACTGTTTTTT.

The DNA of the CDR3 is TGTGCCACCAGCAGAGATTCGGGGGAACTGTTTTTT. Amino acid sequence: CATSRDSGELFF. This chain joins TRBV15 and TRBJ1-4, with D perhaps matching TRBD1 (5 bases). The CDR3 covers 12 residues. V lost 0 bases to trimming and J lost 12 bases, with 8 bases between them. CDR1 LNHNV and CDR2 YYDKDF come from the germline V gene (reference sequence). The full variable domain, in which reference TRBV15 and TRBJ1-4 provide the parts outside the CDR3, is DAMVIQNPRYQVTQFGKPVTLSCSQTLNHNVMYWYQQKSSQAPKLLFHYYDKDFNNEADTPDNFQSRRPNTSFCFLDIRSPGLGDTAMYLCATSRDSGELFFGSGTQLSVL.

V and J are TRBV19 and TRBJ1-3; D unresolved. Trimming left V 3 bases short and J 2 bases short, with 11 bases between. CDR3 length: 15 residues. Germline V lookup: CDR1 LNHDA, CDR2 SQIVND (reference sequence). The CDR3 sequence: CASSITGNTGNTIYF. The CDR3 DNA is TGTGCCAGTAGTATTACGGGGAATACTGGAAACACCATATATTTT.

The chain has TRBV5-1 and TRBJ2-2, with no clear D. Germline assignment: CDR1 SGHRS and CDR2 YFSETQ. With 0 bases removed from V and 1 base from J, the gap between germline ends came to 10 bases. The CDR3 extends over 16 amino acids. CDR3 sequence (DNA): TGCGCCAGCAGCTTGGCCCCGGGTCAGAACACCGGGGAGCTGTTTTTT. This translates into CASSLAPGQNTGELFF.

The chain uses TRBV27 and TRBJ2-7; 9 nucleotides align to TRBD1. CDR1 is MNHEY and CDR2 is SMNVEV in the germline V gene (reference sequence). The V segment lost 3 bases and the J segment 5 bases; nucleotides outside the gene matches: 5. This CDR3 is built from 14 residues. CDR3 coding DNA: TGTGCCAGCAGTTTTAGACAGGGGGTGAACGAGCAGTACTTC. Its translation: CASSFRQGVNEQYF.

The V call is TRBV19, the J call TRBJ2-3, with 15 positions matching TRBD2. The CDR3 extends over 17 amino acids. The germline gives CDR1 LNHDA, CDR2 SQIVND (reference sequence). The V and J ends lost 5 bases and 3 bases, in that order; junction bases with no gene match: 6. The CDR3 region is CASSLGLAGGPTDTQYF. CDR3 nucleotide sequence: TGTGCCAGTAGTCTGGGACTAGCGGGGGGCCCTACAGATACGCAGTATTTT.

This sequence joins TRBV2 and TRBJ1-3; D perhaps matches TRBD1 (5 bases). The V end lost 5 bases, the J end lost 2 bases, and 13 bases lay between the germline ends. Per germline, CDR1 SNHLY and CDR2 FYNNEI. The CDR3 extends over 15 amino acids. The CDR3 region is CASSRNGGTGNTIYF. CDR3 DNA: TGTGCCAGCAGTCGAAATGGGGGGACTGGAAACACCATATATTTT.

The J gene is TRBJ2-7, the V gene TRBV5-6; 9 bases are a match to TRBD2. The CDR3 covers 15 residues. Trimming cost V 0 bases and J 5 bases; bases outside gene matches: 6. CDR1 is SGHDT, CDR2 YYEEEE, per germline. CDR3 in DNA: TGTGCCAGCAGCTTGGCTACTAGCGGGCTTAACGAGCAGTACTTC. This codes for CASSLATSGLNEQYF.

This clone was observed a single time. The rearrangement joins TRBV18 to TRBJ1-3; D ambiguous. Trimming stripped 3 bases from V and 0 bases from J, with 12 bases between. The CDR3 sequence is 16 residues long. The germline gives CDR1 KGHSH, CDR2 LQKENI. CDR3 bases: TGTGCCAGCTCACCGCCCGCAATGAGCTCTGGAAACACCATATATTTT. Translated, it gives CASSPPAMSSGNTIYF.

For this clone: The identical CDR3 is also encoded by other nucleotide sequences in the sample. This sequence joins TRBV24-1 and TRBJ1-2, with 8 bases fitting TRBD1. J gave up 8 bases and V 3 bases, and 4 bases lay outside the gene matches. This CDR3 spans 13 amino acids. From germline, CDR1 is KGHDR and CDR2 SFDVKD. Here the CDR3 DNA reads TGTGCCACCAGTGATCGCGGACAGGGCGGCTACACCTTC. This gives the protein CATSDRGQGGYTF.